This T cell receptor beta chain was found in a study of CD8+ T cells in alopecia areata. Looking at the study overall: Oral tofacitinib, 5 to 10 mg twice daily, was given in an open-label trial.

Following extraction, RNA underwent reverse transcription to cDNA, which served as the sequencing template. Produced via immunoSEQ multiplex PCR; TCRdb's table is partial and in-frame only. The sample has about 180,000 clones, more than 60% seen once. In the case of this clone: Other DNA variants within this sample encode the same CDR3.

This CDR3 is 13 amino acids long. Deletions cut 5 bases from V and 2 bases from J, with 10 bases between. Germline CDR1 SQVTM, CDR2 ANQGSEA. The sample consisted of CD4+ T cells sorted from blood, taken at week 0. This chain uses TRBV29-1 with TRBJ1-5, with D possibly TRBD1 on 6 matching bases. This receptor was taken from a human donor with alopecia areata. The CDR3 DNA reads as TGCAGCGTTAGAACAGGGCGCAATCAGCCCCAGCATTTT. This sequence encodes CSVRTGRNQPQHF. The variable domain in full, completed from reference TRBV29-1 and TRBJ1-5, reads SAVISQKPSRDICQRGTSLTIQCQVDSQVTMMFWYRQQPGQSLTLIATANQGSEATYESGFVIDKFPISRPNLTFSTLTVSNMSPEDSSIYLCSVRTGRNQPQHFGDGTRLSIL.